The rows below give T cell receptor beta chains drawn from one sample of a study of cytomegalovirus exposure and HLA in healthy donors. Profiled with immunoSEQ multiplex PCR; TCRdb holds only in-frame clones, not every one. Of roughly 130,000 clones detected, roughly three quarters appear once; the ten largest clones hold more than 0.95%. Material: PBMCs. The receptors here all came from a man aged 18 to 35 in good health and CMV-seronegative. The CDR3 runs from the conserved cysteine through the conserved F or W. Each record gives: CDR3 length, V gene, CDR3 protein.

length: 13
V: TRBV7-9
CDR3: CASSLGGGTEAFF

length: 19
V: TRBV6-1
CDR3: CASSALLRTGSSINQPQHF

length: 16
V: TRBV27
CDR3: CASSSPGLRSYNEQFF

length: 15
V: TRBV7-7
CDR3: CASSLGRGVQETQYF

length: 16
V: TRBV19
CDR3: CASSMGRGLVTDTQYF

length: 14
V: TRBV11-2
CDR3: CASSRTGVGEKLFF

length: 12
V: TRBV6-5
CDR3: CASSRAGEPQHF

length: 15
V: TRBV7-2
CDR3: CASSLTSGSQETQYF

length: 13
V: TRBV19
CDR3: CASSISRVQPQHF

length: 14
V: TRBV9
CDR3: CASSVDRVPNEQFF

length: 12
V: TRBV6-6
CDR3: CASSRQGQPQHF

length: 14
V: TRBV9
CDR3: CASSVTGTHYEQYF

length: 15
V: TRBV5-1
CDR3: CASSFRTGTNSPLHF

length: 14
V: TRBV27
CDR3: CASRQDRVGYGYTF

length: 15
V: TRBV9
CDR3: CASSVGTAGDHEQYF

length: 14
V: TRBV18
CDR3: CASSPTRDRGGYTF

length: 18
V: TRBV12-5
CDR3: CASGLVLGQGALSGELFF

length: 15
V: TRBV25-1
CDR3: CASSEFRGSNSPLHF

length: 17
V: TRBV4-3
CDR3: CASSQVVAALEDYGYTF

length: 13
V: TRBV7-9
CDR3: CASSVGGGLGYTF

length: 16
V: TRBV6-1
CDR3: CASSELRWEGFTEAFF

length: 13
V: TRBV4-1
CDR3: CASSQVGEQPQHF

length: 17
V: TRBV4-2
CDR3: CASSQDPESSGGVGYTF

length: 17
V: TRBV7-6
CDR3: CASSSGQGASGANVLTF

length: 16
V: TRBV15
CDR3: CATSRGGYAGTDTQYF

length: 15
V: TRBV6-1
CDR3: CASSESAGLTYGYTF

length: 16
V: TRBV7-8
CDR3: CASSSLYRSQGEKLFF

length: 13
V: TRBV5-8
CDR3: CASSFKGGTEAFF

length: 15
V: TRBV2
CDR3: CASRDQSSYNSPLHF

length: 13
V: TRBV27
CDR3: CASKGGASYEQYF

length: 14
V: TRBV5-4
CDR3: CASSPQGTLSEQYF

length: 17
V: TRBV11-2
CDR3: CASSHGTGRRGNTEAFF

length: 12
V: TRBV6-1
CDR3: CASSTGVTEAFF